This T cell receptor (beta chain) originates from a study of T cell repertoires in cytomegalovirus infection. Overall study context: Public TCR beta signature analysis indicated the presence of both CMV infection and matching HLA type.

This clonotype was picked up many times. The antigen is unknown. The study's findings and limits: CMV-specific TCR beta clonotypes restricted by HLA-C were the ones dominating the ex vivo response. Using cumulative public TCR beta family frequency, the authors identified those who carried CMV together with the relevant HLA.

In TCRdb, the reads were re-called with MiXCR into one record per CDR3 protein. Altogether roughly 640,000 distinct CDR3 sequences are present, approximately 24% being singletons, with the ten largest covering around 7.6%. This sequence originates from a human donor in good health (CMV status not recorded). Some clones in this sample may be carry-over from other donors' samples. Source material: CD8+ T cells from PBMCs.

The CDR3 nucleotides are TGTGCCAGCAGCGAATACTCAGGGGCCGGTGAGCAGTTCTTC. It specifies CASSEYSGAGEQFF. This chain connects TRBV7-2 to TRBJ2-1; the D gene is possibly TRBD1 (6 bases). The CDR3 is 14 residues long. From germline, CDR1 is SGHTA and CDR2 FQGNSA. V gave up 5 bases and J gave up 9 bases, with 17 bases separating them.